This T cell receptor beta chain was captured by sequencing in a study of metastatic and nonmetastatic thyroid tumors. Overall study context: Comparative analysis of repertoires was undertaken across blood and tumor or nodule tissue obtained from malignant and benign thyroid patients.

Treatment of any kind had been given to no patient before thyroid surgery. CDR1 is LNHNV and CDR2 is YYDKDF in the germline V gene (reference sequence). V lost 0 bases to trimming and J lost 2 bases, with 7 bases between them. The CDR3 runs to 14 residues. Per the authors' pipeline: In papillary thyroid cancer, a distant-metastasis classifier was built using CDR3 differences across clinicopathological groups. Using MiXCR, TCRdb re-called clones from the PCR reads. These V and J calls originate from TCRdb's pipeline instead of the authors' own analysis. The data show tens of thousands of clones, roughly 25% seen once. This clone was detected ten times or more.

Sequenced: blood. The chain is built from TRBV15 and TRBJ2-5; no clear D. This TCR was recovered from a female donor with papillary thyroid cancer or a benign thyroid nodule (not recorded which). Some clones in this sample may be carry-over from other donors' samples. The CDR3 DNA sequence: TGTGCCACCAGCAGAGATCGAGTTCAAGAGACCCAGTACTTC. Its protein is CATSRDRVQETQYF. The whole variable domain, filled in from reference TRBV15 and TRBJ2-5, reads DAMVIQNPRYQVTQFGKPVTLSCSQTLNHNVMYWYQQKSSQAPKLLFHYYDKDFNNEADTPDNFQSRRPNTSFCFLDIRSPGLGDTAMYLCATSRDRVQETQYFGPGTRLLVL.